Sequencing of this T cell receptor (beta chain) was carried out in a study of identical twins. On this clonotype itself: Its target is unknown.

Unique molecular identifiers were present on the cDNA, which also gained a universal primer site by template switching. TCRdb ran MiXCR on the 5' RACE reads and lists one entry per CDR3 protein. Of about 690,000 distinct CDR3 sequences detected, 6.1% appear once; the ten largest clones hold approximately 2%. Broader study findings: Zero-insertion analyses were open to partial confounding by invariant MAIT and iNKT cells. Within beta out-of-frame sequences, the excess sharing observed between twins was weaker.

Only healthy Caucasians were included as donors. The CDR3 spans 14 residues. The germline V gene encodes CDR1 MDHEN and CDR2 SYDVKM. The J segment lost 4 bases and the V segment lost 6 bases, leaving 5 bases of the junction unmatched. Material for sequencing was naive T cells sorted from blood. This sequence joins TRBV28 and TRBJ2-7; TRBD2 matches 11 bases. This receptor was taken from a man between 18 and 29 years old in good health. CDR3 sequence reads: CASRLAGGPYEQYF. The CDR3 bases are TGTGCCAGCAGATTAGCGGGAGGGCCATACGAGCAGTACTTC.